The clone carrying this T cell receptor (beta chain) was found a few times. Researchers used 5'RACE with constant-segment primers to make TCR alpha and TCR beta cDNA libraries that carry sample barcodes and UMIs. In TCRdb, the 5' RACE reads were re-called with MiXCR into one record per CDR3 protein. Here the sample spans around 220,000 distinct CDR3 sequences, about a sixth being singletons. With 5 bases removed from V and 5 bases from J, the gap between germline ends came to 12 bases. The CDR3 runs to 13 residues. Germline CDR1 SGHAT, CDR2 FQNNGV. These data belong to a study of T-cell memory formation after mild COVID-19. Study details: The TCR clusters were mostly specific to one donor.

This sequence was found in a man between 18 and 35 years old who had mild COVID-19 (a few samples of this study predate the infection). Cell type and time point are not known. The chain uses TRBV11-2 and TRBJ2-5; the D gene is possibly TRBD1 (5 bases). Input material: PBMCs or a T cell subset sorted from them (not recorded which). The CDR3 DNA follows: TGTGCCAGCAGCCCAAGACAGTGGGAGACCCAGTACTTC. Its translation: CASSPRQWETQYF.